This T cell receptor (beta chain) was recorded in a study of blood T cell repertoires in COVID-19 (dated by TCRdb to 2018 to 2020). As for the study more broadly: Samples covering the acute and convalescent phases of COVID-19 were provided by collaborators in the United States, Italy and Spain. The material from the prospective study consisted of cDNA or gDNA derived from T cells, B-cell-depleted T cells, or PBMCs. The dataset comprised deeply sampled blood TCRbeta repertoires from subjects exposed to, actively infected with, or recovered from COVID-19. The repertoires were made available in a free public database intended to serve as a resource for research on the immune response to SARS-CoV-2. Samples were obtained from the ongoing ImmuneRACE study (first 160 participants) and from 950 to 1,500 subjects provided by 6 global collaborators. Sample metadata almost always included a de-identified subject ID, COVID-19 status, age in years and sex. Where available, HLA class I and class II types were taken from metadata supplied by the sample provider and were not determined by assay-based typing. Here is what the overall study found, with its caveats: Clinical and demographic metadata were provided uncurated, with the amount varying by source and participant.

Whole blood was collected in K2EDTA tubes by collaborating institutions according to the institutions' own protocols. For TCRbeta analysis, collaborator samples were shipped as frozen whole blood, as isolated PBMCs, or as DNA extracted from either sample type. Germline trimming: 7 bases from V, 2 bases from J; junction bases outside gene matches: 9. From the cysteine up to the phenylalanine, the CDR3 has a length of 16 residues. Only the CDR3 portion is preserved as DNA: 48 bases, with reading frame beginning at the first base. CDR1 and CDR2, per the germline V gene, are SGHTA and FQGTGA. In regard to this clone: Its antigen has not been determined. No base quality information exists; no much larger clone differs at one position.

TCRbeta CDR3 regions were amplified from genomic DNA by means of the immunoSEQ Assay, a bias-controlled multiplex PCR. Per the original workflow: The number of nucleated cells in each sample was estimated from the amplification of reference gene primers within the assay. To quantify the absolute abundance of each unique TCRbeta CDR3 rearrangement, sequence reads were collapsed and filtered. For each sample, productive Simpson clonality was calculated by taking the square root of Simpson's diversity index across productive rearrangements. What TCRdb holds here is the immuneACCESS table cut down to in-frame rearrangements. Part of the clones is not present; checked against another copy, under half of the missing clones reflect an unresolved V gene, and the others are unexplained. The V and J calls and the clone size are those of that table, but D and trimming were determined from the DNA. The sample profile shows about 92,000 clones; over 80% of them were found once. The top ten clones comprise around 1.8% of the sample.

Sequenced input: peripheral blood. The origin of this receptor is a human donor with active COVID-19. The donor label of this sample is uncertain. The receptor chain draws on TRBV7-3 and TRBJ2-2; 8 junctional bases match TRBD1. The CDR3 corresponds to CASTRTGTINTGELFF. The nucleotides are TGTGCCAGCACCCGGACAGGGACAATAAACACCGGGGAGCTGTTTTTT.